This T cell receptor beta chain was retrieved from a study of blood T cell repertoires in COVID-19. Study-wide background: Material from acute and convalescent COVID-19 was sourced from the United States, Italy and Spain.

The germline V and J ends were trimmed by 1 base and 0 bases, with 11 bases remaining between them. Germline V gene data show CDR1 as SGHAT and CDR2 as FQNNGV. The CDR3 extends over 16 amino acids. As handled by the study authors: For nucleated cells, counts were estimated from reference gene primer amplification. Generated by immunoSEQ multiplex PCR, the TCRdb table keeps only in-frame clones and is missing some. The DNA gave D and trimming, while V, J and clone size come from that table. The table lists under 150,000 clones, roughly 86% of them singletons. Input material: peripheral blood. This chain connects TRBV11-2 to TRBJ2-3; D call uncertain. This TCR was recovered from a human donor in a cohort sampled during active COVID-19. The CDR3 coding sequence is TGTGCCAGCAGCTTAGGGTTACAGATAAGCACAGATACGCAGTATTTT. This translates into CASSLGLQISTDTQYF.